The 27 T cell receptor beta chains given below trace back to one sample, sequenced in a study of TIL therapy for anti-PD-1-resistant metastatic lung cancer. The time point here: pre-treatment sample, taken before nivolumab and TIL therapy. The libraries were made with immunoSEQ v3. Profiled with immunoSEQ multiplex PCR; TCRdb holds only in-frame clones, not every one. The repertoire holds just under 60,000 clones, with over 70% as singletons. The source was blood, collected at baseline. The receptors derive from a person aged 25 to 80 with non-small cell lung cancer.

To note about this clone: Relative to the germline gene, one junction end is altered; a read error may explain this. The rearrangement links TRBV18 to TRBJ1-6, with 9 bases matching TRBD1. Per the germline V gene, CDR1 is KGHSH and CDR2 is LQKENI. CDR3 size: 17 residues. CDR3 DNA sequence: TGTGCCAGCTCACCAAACCAGGACAGGGGCCGTCTTGGGCTATCCGACTTT. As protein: CASSPNQDRGRLGLSDF.

In nucleotides, the CDR3 is TGTGCCAGCAGTCCCCGTGGGGCCGGGTTGGCCCAGCATTTT. This encodes CASSPRGAGLAQHF. The V gene is TRBV27, the J gene TRBJ1-5; D is perhaps TRBD1 (5 bases). CDR1 is MNHEY and CDR2 is SMNVEV in the germline V gene (reference sequence). The CDR3 totals 14 residues. V lost 5 bases to trimming and J lost 11 bases, with 19 bases between them.

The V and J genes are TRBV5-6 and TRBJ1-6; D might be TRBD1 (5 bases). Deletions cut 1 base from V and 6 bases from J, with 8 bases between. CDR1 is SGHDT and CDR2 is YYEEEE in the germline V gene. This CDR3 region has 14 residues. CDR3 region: CASSLRTSNSPLHF. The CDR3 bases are TGTGCCAGCAGCTTGAGGACAAGTAATTCACCCCTCCACTTT.

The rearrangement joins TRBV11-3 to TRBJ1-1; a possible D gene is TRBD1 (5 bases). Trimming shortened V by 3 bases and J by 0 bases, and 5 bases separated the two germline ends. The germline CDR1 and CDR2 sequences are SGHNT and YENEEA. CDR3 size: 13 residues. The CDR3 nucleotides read TGTGCCAGCAGCTTGGGACTGAACACTGAAGCTTTCTTT. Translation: CASSLGLNTEAFF.

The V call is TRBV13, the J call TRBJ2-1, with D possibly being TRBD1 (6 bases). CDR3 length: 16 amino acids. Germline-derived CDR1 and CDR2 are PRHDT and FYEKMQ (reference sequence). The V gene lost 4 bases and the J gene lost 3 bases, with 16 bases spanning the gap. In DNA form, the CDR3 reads TGTGCCAGCAGCTCTCCAGGGGAATGGGGCTACAATGAGCAGTTCTTC. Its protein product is CASSSPGEWGYNEQFF.

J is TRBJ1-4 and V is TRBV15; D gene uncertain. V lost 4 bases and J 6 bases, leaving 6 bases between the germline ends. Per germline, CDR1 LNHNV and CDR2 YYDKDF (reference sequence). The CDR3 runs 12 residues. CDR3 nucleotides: TGTGCCACCAGCATGGGATATGAAAAACTGTTTTTT. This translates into CATSMGYEKLFF. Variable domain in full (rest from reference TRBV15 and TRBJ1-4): DAMVIQNPRYQVTQFGKPVTLSCSQTLNHNVMYWYQQKSSQAPKLLFHYYDKDFNNEADTPDNFQSRRPNTSFCFLDIRSPGLGDTAMYLCATSMGYEKLFFGSGTQLSVL.

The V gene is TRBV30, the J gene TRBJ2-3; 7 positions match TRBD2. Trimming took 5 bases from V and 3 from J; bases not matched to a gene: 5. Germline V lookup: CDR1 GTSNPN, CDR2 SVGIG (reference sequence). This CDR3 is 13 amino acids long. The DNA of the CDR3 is TGTGCCTGGCAGGGAGGGAGGACAGATACGCAGTATTTT. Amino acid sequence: CAWQGGRTDTQYF.

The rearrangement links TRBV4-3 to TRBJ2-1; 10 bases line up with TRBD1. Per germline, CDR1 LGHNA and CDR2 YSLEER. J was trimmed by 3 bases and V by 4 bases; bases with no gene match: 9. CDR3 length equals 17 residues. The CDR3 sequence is CASSLKTGGDLYNEQFF. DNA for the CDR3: TGCGCCAGCAGCCTAAAGACAGGGGGCGATCTCTACAATGAGCAGTTCTTC.

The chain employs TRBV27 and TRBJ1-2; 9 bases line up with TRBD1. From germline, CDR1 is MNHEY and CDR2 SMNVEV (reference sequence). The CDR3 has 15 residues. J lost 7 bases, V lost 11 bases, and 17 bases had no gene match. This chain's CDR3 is CAVQKPGTGPSGYTF. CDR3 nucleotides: TGTGCCGTTCAAAAACCCGGGACAGGGCCCTCTGGCTACACCTTC.

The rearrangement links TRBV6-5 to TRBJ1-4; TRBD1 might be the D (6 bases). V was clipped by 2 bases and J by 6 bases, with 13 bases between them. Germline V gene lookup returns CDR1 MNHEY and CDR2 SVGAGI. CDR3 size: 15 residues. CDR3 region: CASSYGGNRDEKLFF. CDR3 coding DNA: TGTGCCAGCAGTTACGGCGGAAACAGGGATGAAAAACTGTTTTTT.

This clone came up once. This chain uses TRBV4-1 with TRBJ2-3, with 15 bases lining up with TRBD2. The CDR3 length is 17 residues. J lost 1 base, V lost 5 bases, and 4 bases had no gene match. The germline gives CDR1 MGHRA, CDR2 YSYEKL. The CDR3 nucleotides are TGCGCCAGCAGCTGGACTAGCGGGGGGGGAGGCACAGATACGCAGTATTTT. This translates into CASSWTSGGGGTDTQYF.

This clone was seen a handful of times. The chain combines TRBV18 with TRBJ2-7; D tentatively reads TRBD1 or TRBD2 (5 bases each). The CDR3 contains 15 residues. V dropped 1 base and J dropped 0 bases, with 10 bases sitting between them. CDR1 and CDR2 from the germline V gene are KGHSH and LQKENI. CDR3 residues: CASSPLRDASYEQYF. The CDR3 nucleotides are TGTGCCAGCTCACCACTCCGGGACGCCTCCTACGAGCAGTACTTC.

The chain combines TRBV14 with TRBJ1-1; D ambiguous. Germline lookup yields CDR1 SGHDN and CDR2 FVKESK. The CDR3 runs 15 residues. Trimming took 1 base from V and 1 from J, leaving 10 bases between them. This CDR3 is CASSQVAGKNTEAFF. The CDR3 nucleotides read TGTGCCAGCAGCCAAGTTGCAGGAAAGAACACTGAAGCTTTCTTT.

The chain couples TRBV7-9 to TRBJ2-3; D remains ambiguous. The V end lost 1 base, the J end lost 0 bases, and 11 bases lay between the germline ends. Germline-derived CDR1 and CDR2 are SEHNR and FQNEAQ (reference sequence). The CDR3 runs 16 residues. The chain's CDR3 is CASSLVVGTSTDTQYF. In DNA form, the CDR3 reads TGTGCCAGCAGCTTAGTGGTGGGAACGAGCACAGATACGCAGTATTTT.

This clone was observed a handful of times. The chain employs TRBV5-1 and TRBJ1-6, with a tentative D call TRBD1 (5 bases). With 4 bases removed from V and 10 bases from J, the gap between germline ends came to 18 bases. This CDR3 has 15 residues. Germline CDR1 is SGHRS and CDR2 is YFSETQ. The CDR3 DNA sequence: TGCGCCAGCAGCATTACCGGGACCTTTGGATCACCCCTCCACTTT. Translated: CASSITGTFGSPLHF.

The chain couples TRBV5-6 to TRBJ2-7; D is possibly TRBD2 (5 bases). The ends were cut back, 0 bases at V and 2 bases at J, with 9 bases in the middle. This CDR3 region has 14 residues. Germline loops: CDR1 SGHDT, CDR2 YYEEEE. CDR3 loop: CASSLESGTYEQYF. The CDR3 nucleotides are TGTGCCAGCAGCTTGGAAAGCGGTACCTACGAGCAGTACTTC.

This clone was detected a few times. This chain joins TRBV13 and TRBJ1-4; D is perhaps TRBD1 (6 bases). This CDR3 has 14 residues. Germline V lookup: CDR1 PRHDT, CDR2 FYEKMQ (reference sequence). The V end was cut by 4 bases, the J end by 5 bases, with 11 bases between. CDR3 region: CASSYRDTNEKLFF. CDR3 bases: TGTGCCAGCAGCTACCGGGACACGAATGAAAAACTGTTTTTT.

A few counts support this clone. CDR3 sequence reads: CASSIYDGRAEAFF. CDR3 DNA: TGTGCCAGCAGCATCTATGACGGCCGCGCTGAAGCTTTCTTT. The rearrangement links TRBV9 to TRBJ1-1; D remains unclear. The germline CDR1 and CDR2 sequences are SGDLS and YYNGEE. Trimming took off 4 bases at V and 6 bases at J, with 16 bases between the two ends. This CDR3 region has 14 residues.

CDR3 DNA: TGTGCCAGCAGCGCCCGGCCAGATGGCTACACCTTC. Translated: CASSARPDGYTF. The genes are TRBV6-1 and TRBJ1-2; D is unresolved. CDR3 size: 12 residues. Germline CDR1 and CDR2: MNHNS and SASEGT. Trimming left V 6 bases short and J 6 bases short, with 11 bases between.

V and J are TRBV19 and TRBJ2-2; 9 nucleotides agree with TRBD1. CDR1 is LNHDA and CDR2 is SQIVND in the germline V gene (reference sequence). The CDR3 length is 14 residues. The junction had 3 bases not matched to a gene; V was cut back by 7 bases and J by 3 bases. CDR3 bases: TGTGCCAGTATGGACAGGGGAGACACCGGGGAGCTGTTTTTT. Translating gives CASMDRGDTGELFF.

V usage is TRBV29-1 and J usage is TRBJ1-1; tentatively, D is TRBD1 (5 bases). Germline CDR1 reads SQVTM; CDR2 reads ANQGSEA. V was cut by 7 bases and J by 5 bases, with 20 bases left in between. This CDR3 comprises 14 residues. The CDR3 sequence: CSAAPAGWETEAFF. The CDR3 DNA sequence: TGCAGCGCCGCCCCGGCAGGGTGGGAAACTGAAGCTTTCTTT.

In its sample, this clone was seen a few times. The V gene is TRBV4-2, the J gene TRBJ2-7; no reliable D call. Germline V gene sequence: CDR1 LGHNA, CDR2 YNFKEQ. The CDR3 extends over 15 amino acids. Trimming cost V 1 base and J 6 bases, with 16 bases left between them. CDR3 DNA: TGTGCCAGCAGCCAAGTATCACAGAATAAGGCCGAGCAGTACTTC. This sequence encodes CASSQVSQNKAEQYF.

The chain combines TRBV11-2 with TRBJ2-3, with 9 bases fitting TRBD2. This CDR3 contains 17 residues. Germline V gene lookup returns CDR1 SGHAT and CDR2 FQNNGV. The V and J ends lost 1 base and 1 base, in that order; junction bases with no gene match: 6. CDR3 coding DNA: TGTGCCAGCAGCTTAGCAATCGGCGGGGGGGGCACAGATACGCAGTATTTT. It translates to CASSLAIGGGGTDTQYF.

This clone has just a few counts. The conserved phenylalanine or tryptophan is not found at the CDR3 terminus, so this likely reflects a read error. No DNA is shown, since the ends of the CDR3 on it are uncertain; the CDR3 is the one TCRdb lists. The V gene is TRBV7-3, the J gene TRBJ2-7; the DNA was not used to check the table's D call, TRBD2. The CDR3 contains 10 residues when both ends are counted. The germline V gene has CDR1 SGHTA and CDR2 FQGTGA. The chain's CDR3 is CASSRLAGFS.

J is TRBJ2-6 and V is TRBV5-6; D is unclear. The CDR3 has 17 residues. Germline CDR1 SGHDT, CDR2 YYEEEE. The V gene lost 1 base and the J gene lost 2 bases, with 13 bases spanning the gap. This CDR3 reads CASSLRVRIAGANVLTF. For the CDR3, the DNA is TGTGCCAGCAGCTTGAGGGTCAGGATCGCTGGGGCCAACGTCCTGACTTTC.

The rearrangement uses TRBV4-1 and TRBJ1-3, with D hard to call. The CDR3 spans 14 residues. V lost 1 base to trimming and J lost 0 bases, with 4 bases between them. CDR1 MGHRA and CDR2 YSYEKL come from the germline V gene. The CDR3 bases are TGCGCCAGCAGCCAAGGGGTCTCTGGAAACACCATATATTTT. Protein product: CASSQGVSGNTIYF.

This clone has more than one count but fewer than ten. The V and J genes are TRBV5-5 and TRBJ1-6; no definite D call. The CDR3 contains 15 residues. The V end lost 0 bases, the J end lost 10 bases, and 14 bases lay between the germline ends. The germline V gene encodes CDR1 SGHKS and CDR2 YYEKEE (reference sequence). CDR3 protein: CASSLVWGGNSPLHF. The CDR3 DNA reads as TGTGCCAGCAGCTTGGTTTGGGGTGGAAACTCACCCCTCCACTTT.